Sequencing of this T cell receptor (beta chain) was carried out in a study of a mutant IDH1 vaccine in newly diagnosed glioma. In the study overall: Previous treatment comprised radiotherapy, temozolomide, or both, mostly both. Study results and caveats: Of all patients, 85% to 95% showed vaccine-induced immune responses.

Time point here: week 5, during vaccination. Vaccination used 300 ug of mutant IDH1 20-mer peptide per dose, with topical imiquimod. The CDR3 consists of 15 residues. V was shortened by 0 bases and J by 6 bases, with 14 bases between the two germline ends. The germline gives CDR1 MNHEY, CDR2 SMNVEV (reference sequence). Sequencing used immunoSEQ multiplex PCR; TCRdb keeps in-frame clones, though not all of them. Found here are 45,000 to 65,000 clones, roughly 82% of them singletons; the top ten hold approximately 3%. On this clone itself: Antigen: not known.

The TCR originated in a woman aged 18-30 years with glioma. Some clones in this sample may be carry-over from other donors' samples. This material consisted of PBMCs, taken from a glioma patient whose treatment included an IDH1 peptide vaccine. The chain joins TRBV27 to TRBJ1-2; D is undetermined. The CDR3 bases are TGTGCCAGCAGTTTATCTACACGGGTAGACCATGGCTACACCTTC. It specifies CASSLSTRVDHGYTF.